This entry concerns a single T cell receptor (beta chain). Its cognate antigen is unknown. These data originate in a study of OX40 agonist ivuxolimab in advanced cancers. Study background: Patients received ivuxolimab, an agonistic anti-OX40 (CD134) antibody. Whole-study results and caveats: Antigens targeted by the expanded peripheral T cells were not determined.

Repertoires were generated with immunoSEQ multiplex PCR, while TCRdb's copy carries only in-frame clones and drops some. The data hold around 68,000 clones, with 70% to 90% observed a single time. A history of autoimmune disease or systemic immunosuppression excluded patients. The germline V gene encodes CDR1 MNHNS and CDR2 SASEGT. The CDR3 is 14 residues long. V dropped 7 bases and J dropped 4; count of bases not matched to a gene: 3. The V gene is TRBV6-1, the J gene TRBJ2-5; 13 bases line up with TRBD2. The sequence derives from an adult with an advanced solid tumor such as melanoma, head and neck, liver or kidney cancer. The material sequenced was CD4+ or CD8+ T cells sorted from blood, taken in a trial of the OX40 agonist ivuxolimab. In nucleotides, the CDR3 is TGTGCCAGCAACAGACTAGCGGGAGGAGAGACCCAGTACTTC. Amino acids: CASNRLAGGETQYF.